This is a list of T cell receptor beta chains from one sample in a study of OX40 agonist ivuxolimab in advanced cancers. Libraries were prepared by immunoSEQ multiplex PCR; TCRdb keeps only in-frame clonotypes and omits some of them. The top ten clones hold approximately 0.3% of a sample with tens of thousands of clones, nearly 90% of them seen once. The sequenced sample was CD4+ or CD8+ T cells sorted from blood, obtained in a trial of the OX40 agonist ivuxolimab. These receptors originate from an adult with an advanced solid tumor such as melanoma, head and neck, liver or kidney cancer. The CDR3 runs from the conserved cysteine through the conserved F or W. The D gene is left open where the match is weak. Some rows have no size entry. The others give once, few or many, or a class for an expanded clone.

D: TRBD2; V: TRBV11-2; size: NA; J: TRBJ2-7; CDR3: CASSLDQAGQYQYF; DNA: TGTGCCAGCAGCTTAGACCAAGCGGGGCAGTATCAGTACTTC
D: NA; V: TRBV5-4; size: NA; J: TRBJ2-5; CDR3: CASSLGLQIQETQYF; DNA: TGTGCCAGCAGCTTGGGACTACAAATTCAAGAGACCCAGTACTTC
D: NA; V: TRBV9; size: NA; J: TRBJ2-5; CDR3: CASSVGRGTQETQYF; DNA: TGTGCCAGCAGCGTAGGGCGAGGCACCCAAGAGACCCAGTACTTC
D: NA; V: TRBV28; size: NA; J: TRBJ1-1; CDR3: CASSTPRVNTEAFF; DNA: TGTGCCAGCAGTACTCCGCGGGTGAACACTGAAGCTTTCTTT
D: TRBD2; V: TRBV15; size: NA; J: TRBJ2-5; CDR3: CATSRTGTSGFQETQYF; DNA: TGTGCCACCAGCAGAACCGGGACTAGCGGGTTCCAAGAGACCCAGTACTTC
D: NA; V: TRBV12-5; size: NA; J: TRBJ1-2; CDR3: CASGLGTGPAAGYTF; DNA: TGTGCTAGTGGTTTGGGAACCGGGCCGGCTGCTGGCTACACCTTC
D: NA; V: TRBV5-6; size: NA; J: TRBJ2-2; CDR3: CASSGPFRTGELFF; DNA: TGTGCCAGCAGCGGGCCCTTTCGCACCGGGGAGCTGTTTTTT
D: TRBD1; V: TRBV6-1; size: NA; J: TRBJ2-2; CDR3: CASSAPTGVNTGELFF; DNA: TGTGCCAGCAGTGCTCCGACAGGGGTGAACACCGGGGAGCTGTTTTTT
D: NA; V: TRBV19; size: NA; J: TRBJ2-1; CDR3: CASSRTRTTYNEQFF; DNA: TGTGCCAGTAGTCGAACACGGACGACCTACAATGAGCAGTTCTTC
D: NA; V: TRBV15; size: NA; J: TRBJ2-7; CDR3: CATSRAQATTGYEQYF; DNA: TGTGCCACCAGCAGAGCCCAAGCCACGACGGGCTACGAGCAGTACTTC
D: NA; V: TRBV6-1; size: NA; J: TRBJ1-6; CDR3: CASSENSGRSLHF; DNA: TGTGCCAGCAGTGAAAACAGCGGCCGGTCCCTCCACTTT
D: TRBD2; V: TRBV7-2; size: NA; J: TRBJ2-3; CDR3: CASSLYPSGTISDTQYF; DNA: TGTGCCAGCAGCTTATACCCTAGCGGGACAATATCAGATACGCAGTATTTT
D: NA; V: TRBV11-2; size: NA; J: TRBJ2-7; CDR3: CASSLSLGQTYEQYF; DNA: TGTGCCAGCAGCCTTAGCCTAGGGCAGACCTACGAGCAGTACTTC
D: TRBD1; V: TRBV19; size: NA; J: TRBJ1-3; CDR3: CASSLTGGSGNTIYF; DNA: TGTGCCAGTAGTTTGACAGGGGGCTCTGGAAACACCATATATTTT
D: TRBD1; V: TRBV4-1; size: NA; J: TRBJ1-4; CDR3: CASSQDRGRAGQGLEKLFF; DNA: TGCGCCAGCAGCCAAGATCGGGGTCGGGCGGGACAGGGCCTTGAAAAACTGTTTTTT
D: NA; V: TRBV19; size: NA; J: TRBJ1-1; CDR3: CATFNRVAEAFF; DNA: TGTGCCACTTTCAACAGGGTCGCTGAAGCTTTCTTT
D: TRBD1; V: TRBV4-3; size: once; J: TRBJ2-7; CDR3: CASSHTLGQGPDEQYF; DNA: TGCGCCAGCAGCCATACCTTAGGACAGGGTCCCGACGAGCAGTACTTC
D: TRBD2; V: TRBV4-2; size: NA; J: TRBJ2-7; CDR3: CASSQDLPSSGEYSYEQYF; DNA: TGTGCCAGCAGCCAAGACCTACCATCTAGCGGGGAGTACTCCTACGAGCAGTACTTC
D: NA; V: TRBV10-1; size: NA; J: TRBJ2-3; CDR3: CASSPRLRDDVNTQYF; DNA: TGCGCCAGCAGCCCCCGTCTGCGGGACGACGTGAATACGCAGTATTTT
D: NA; V: TRBV19; size: NA; J: TRBJ2-7; CDR3: CASSITTAYEQYF; DNA: TGTGCCAGTAGTATCACTACCGCCTACGAGCAGTACTTC
D: TRBD1; V: TRBV2; size: NA; J: TRBJ1-2; CDR3: CASSGRQGASSYGYTF; DNA: TGTGCCAGCAGTGGCCGACAGGGGGCATCCTCCTATGGCTACACCTTC
D: NA; V: TRBV28; size: NA; J: TRBJ1-5; CDR3: CASSLGGSNQPQHF; DNA: TGTGCCAGCAGTTTGGGAGGGTCCAATCAGCCCCAGCATTTT
D: NA; V: TRBV12-5; size: NA; J: TRBJ1-1; CDR3: CASGLSTLGRPMNTEAFF; DNA: TGTGCTAGTGGTTTGTCCACGCTGGGTAGGCCCATGAACACTGAAGCTTTCTTT
D: TRBD1; V: TRBV7-2; size: NA; J: TRBJ2-7; CDR3: CASSLSTGVSYEQYF; DNA: TGTGCCAGCAGCTTAAGTACAGGGGTCTCCTACGAGCAGTACTTC
D: TRBD1; V: TRBV5-8; size: NA; J: TRBJ2-7; CDR3: CASSLPDRGPFGIYEQYF; DNA: TGTGCCAGCAGCTTGCCGGACAGGGGGCCCTTTGGGATCTACGAGCAGTACTTC
D: NA; V: TRBV19; size: NA; J: TRBJ1-5; CDR3: CASSPPGTMAQPQHF; DNA: TGTGCCAGTAGTCCCCCCGGGACAATGGCTCAGCCCCAGCATTTT
D: TRBD1; V: TRBV19; size: NA; J: TRBJ2-5; CDR3: CASRNRQGQETQYF; DNA: TGTGCCAGTAGAAATCGACAGGGCCAAGAGACCCAGTACTTC
D: NA; V: TRBV28; size: NA; J: TRBJ2-6; CDR3: CASSRGAIPGANVLTF; DNA: TGTGCCAGCAGTCGAGGGGCCATCCCTGGGGCCAACGTCCTGACTTTC
D: NA; V: TRBV7-9; size: NA; J: TRBJ2-1; CDR3: CASSLAGYTYNEQFF; DNA: TGTGCCAGCAGCTTAGCGGGTTACACCTACAATGAGCAGTTCTTC
D: NA; V: TRBV7-9; size: NA; J: TRBJ2-1; CDR3: CASSLGVGGILDEQFF; DNA: TGTGCCAGCAGCTTAGGGGTTGGCGGGATTTTAGATGAGCAGTTCTTC
D: TRBD1; V: TRBV10-1; size: NA; J: TRBJ1-1; CDR3: CASRDHGQGARNTEAFF; DNA: TGCGCCAGCAGGGACCACGGGCAGGGGGCGCGTAACACTGAAGCTTTCTTT
D: NA; V: TRBV7-2; size: NA; J: TRBJ1-5; CDR3: CASSLGGLLPQHF; DNA: TGTGCCAGCAGCTTAGGGGGATTGCTGCCCCAGCATTTT
D: NA; V: TRBV18; size: few; J: TRBJ1-1; CDR3: CASSLNGRDEAFF; DNA: TGTGCCAGCTCTCTCAACGGGAGGGATGAAGCTTTCTTT
D: NA; V: TRBV10-3; size: once; J: TRBJ1-1; CDR3: CAITKGENTEAFF; DNA: TGTGCCATCACCAAAGGGGAGAACACTGAAGCTTTCTTT
D: TRBD2; V: TRBV10-3; size: NA; J: TRBJ2-1; CDR3: CAISPSGGYNEQFF; DNA: TGTGCCATCAGTCCGAGCGGGGGTTACAATGAGCAGTTCTTC
D: NA; V: TRBV29-1; size: NA; J: TRBJ2-1; CDR3: CSVESLLSYNEQFF; DNA: TGCAGCGTTGAGAGTTTGCTCTCCTACAATGAGCAGTTCTTC
D: NA; V: TRBV6-5; size: once; J: TRBJ2-3; CDR3: CASSWGTGADTQYF; DNA: TGTGCCAGCAGTTGGGGTACGGGTGCAGATACGCAGTATTTT
D: TRBD2; V: TRBV7-7; size: NA; J: TRBJ2-1; CDR3: CASPSPSGRQNEQFF; DNA: TGTGCCAGCCCCTCTCCTAGCGGGAGACAAAATGAGCAGTTCTTC
D: NA; V: TRBV5-1; size: NA; J: TRBJ2-1; CDR3: CASSAGTVSSYNEQFF; DNA: TGCGCCAGCAGCGCCGGGACGGTGAGCTCCTACAATGAGCAGTTCTTC
D: TRBD1; V: TRBV19; size: NA; J: TRBJ1-1; CDR3: CASSIQGANTEAFF; DNA: TGTGCCAGTAGTATTCAGGGGGCTAACACTGAAGCTTTCTTT
D: TRBD2; V: TRBV5-1; size: NA; J: TRBJ2-1; CDR3: CASSAIAGSSYNEQFF; DNA: TGCGCCAGCAGCGCAATAGCGGGGAGCTCCTACAATGAGCAGTTCTTC
D: NA; V: TRBV2; size: NA; J: TRBJ1-1; CDR3: CASSPGQNTEAFF; DNA: TGTGCCAGCTCACCGGGACAGAACACTGAAGCTTTCTTT
D: NA; V: TRBV10-3; size: once; J: TRBJ2-7; CDR3: CAIDDGGSYEQYF; DNA: TGTGCCATCGACGACGGCGGATCCTACGAGCAGTACTTC
D: NA; V: TRBV18; size: NA; J: TRBJ2-7; CDR3: CASSPPGPYEQYF; DNA: TGTGCCAGCTCACCACCGGGTCCCTACGAGCAGTACTTC
D: NA; V: TRBV19; size: NA; J: TRBJ2-7; CDR3: CASSMGFSSYEQYF; DNA: TGTGCCAGTAGTATGGGCTTCAGCTCCTACGAGCAGTACTTC
D: NA; V: TRBV10-2; size: NA; J: TRBJ1-5; CDR3: CASRKGRGSDQPQHF; DNA: TGCGCCAGCAGGAAAGGGAGGGGGTCGGATCAGCCCCAGCATTTT
D: TRBD2; V: TRBV9; size: NA; J: TRBJ2-2; CDR3: CASSPGERGNTGELFF; DNA: TGTGCCAGCAGCCCCGGAGAGCGGGGTAACACCGGGGAGCTGTTTTTT
D: TRBD1; V: TRBV10-3; size: NA; J: TRBJ2-7; CDR3: CAIGTGVDEQYF; DNA: TGTGCCATTGGGACAGGGGTGGACGAGCAGTACTTC
D: NA; V: TRBV7-3; size: NA; J: TRBJ1-1; CDR3: CASSLTGNTEAFF; DNA: TGTGCCAGCAGCCTAACGGGCAACACTGAAGCTTTCTTT
D: TRBD1; V: TRBV19; size: NA; J: TRBJ1-1; CDR3: CASSVQGARTEAFF; DNA: TGTGCCAGTAGTGTACAGGGGGCGCGGACTGAAGCTTTCTTT
D: NA; V: TRBV4-1; size: medium-sized; J: TRBJ1-1; CDR3: CASSGPLKGTEAFF; DNA: TGCGCCAGCAGCGGACCCTTGAAGGGGACTGAAGCTTTCTTT
D: NA; V: TRBV6-6; size: NA; J: TRBJ2-2; CDR3: CASSYSSGANTGELFF; DNA: TGTGCCAGCAGTTACTCGTCGGGGGCGAACACCGGGGAGCTGTTTTTT
D: NA; V: TRBV15; size: NA; J: TRBJ2-3; CDR3: CATSRVGLLTQYF; DNA: TGTGCCACCAGCAGAGTAGGTCTCCTTACGCAGTATTTT
D: NA; V: TRBV11-2; size: NA; J: TRBJ2-7; CDR3: CASSLGAGSSYEQYF; DNA: TGTGCCAGCAGCTTAGGAGCAGGCAGCTCCTACGAGCAGTACTTC